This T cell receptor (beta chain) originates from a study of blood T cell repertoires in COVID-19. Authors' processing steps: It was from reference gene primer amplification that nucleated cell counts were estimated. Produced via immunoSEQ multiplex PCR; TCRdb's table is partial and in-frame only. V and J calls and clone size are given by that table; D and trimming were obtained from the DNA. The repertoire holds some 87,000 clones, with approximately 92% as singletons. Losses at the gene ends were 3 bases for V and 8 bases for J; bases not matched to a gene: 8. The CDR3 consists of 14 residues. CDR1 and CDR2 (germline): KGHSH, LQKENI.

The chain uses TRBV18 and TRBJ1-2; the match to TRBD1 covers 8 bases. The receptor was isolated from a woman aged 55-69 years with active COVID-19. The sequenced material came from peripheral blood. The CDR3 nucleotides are TGTGCCAGCTCACCTGGACAGGGAATCGACGGCTACACCTTC. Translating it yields CASSPGQGIDGYTF.